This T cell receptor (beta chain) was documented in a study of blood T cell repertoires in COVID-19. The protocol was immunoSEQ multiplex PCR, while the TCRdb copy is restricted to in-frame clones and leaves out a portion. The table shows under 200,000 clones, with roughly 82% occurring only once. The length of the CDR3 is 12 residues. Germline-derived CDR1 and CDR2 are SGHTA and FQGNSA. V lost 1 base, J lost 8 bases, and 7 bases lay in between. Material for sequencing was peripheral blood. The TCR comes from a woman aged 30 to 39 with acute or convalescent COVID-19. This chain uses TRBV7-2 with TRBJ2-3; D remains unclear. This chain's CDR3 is CASSLEWATQYF. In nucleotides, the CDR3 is TGTGCCAGCAGCTTAGAGTGGGCTACGCAGTATTTT.